The rows below give T cell receptor beta chains drawn from one sample of a study of blood T cell repertoires in COVID-19. Profiled with immunoSEQ multiplex PCR; TCRdb holds only in-frame clones, not every one. The sample holds approximately 160,000 clones; approximately 80% are singletons and the top ten take roughly 9%. The sequencing input was peripheral blood. The source of these receptors is a woman of 80 years or more with active or convalescent COVID-19. CDR3s include the opening cysteine and the closing phenylalanine or tryptophan. Fields, in order: clone size, D gene, J gene, V gene, CDR3 DNA, CDR3 protein. The D gene is left open where the match is weak. The size entry is marked missing in some rows and otherwise reads once, few, many or a size class.

clone size: -
D gene: -
J gene: TRBJ2-5
V gene: TRBV7-9
CDR3 DNA: TGTGCCAGCAGCCCGCCGGACTCCTCTGCGACCCAGTACTTC
CDR3 protein: CASSPPDSSATQYF

clone size: -
D gene: -
J gene: TRBJ2-7
V gene: TRBV7-2
CDR3 DNA: TGTGCCAGCGCCCCGGGGGGCGGGGGTGTCTACGAGCAGTACTTC
CDR3 protein: CASAPGGGGVYEQYF

clone size: once
D gene: -
J gene: TRBJ2-2
V gene: TRBV4-1
CDR3 DNA: TGCGCCAGCAGCCTCCGGACAGCGAACACCGGGGAGCTGTTTTTT
CDR3 protein: CASSLRTANTGELFF

clone size: -
D gene: -
J gene: TRBJ1-4
V gene: TRBV5-1
CDR3 DNA: TGCGCCAGCAGCGCCGGACAATCTGAAAAACTGTTTTTT
CDR3 protein: CASSAGQSEKLFF

clone size: -
D gene: TRBD1
J gene: TRBJ2-7
V gene: TRBV5-1
CDR3 DNA: TGCGCCAGCAGCGCCGGGACAGGCGACTCCTACGAGCAGTACTTC
CDR3 protein: CASSAGTGDSYEQYF

clone size: -
D gene: TRBD2
J gene: TRBJ2-3
V gene: TRBV11-3
CDR3 DNA: TGTGCCAGCAGCTCCGGGCGGGGGGGCAGGACAGATACGCAGTATTTT
CDR3 protein: CASSSGRGGRTDTQYF

clone size: few
D gene: -
J gene: TRBJ1-3
V gene: TRBV4-3
CDR3 DNA: TGCGCCAGCAGCCAAGAGGCCCTTCTCTCTGGAAACACCATATATTTT
CDR3 protein: CASSQEALLSGNTIYF

clone size: -
D gene: TRBD1
J gene: TRBJ1-2
V gene: TRBV7-2
CDR3 DNA: TGTGCCAGCAGCCAGTCTCCGGGACAGGGGCCTGGCTACACCTTC
CDR3 protein: CASSQSPGQGPGYTF

clone size: -
D gene: -
J gene: TRBJ1-5
V gene: TRBV3-1/TRBV3-2
CDR3 DNA: TGTGCCAGCAGCCCCAGAGGGATGAGCAATCAGCCCCAGCATTTT
CDR3 protein: CASSPRGMSNQPQHF

clone size: -
D gene: -
J gene: TRBJ1-4
V gene: TRBV7-9
CDR3 DNA: TGTGCCAGCAGCTTGGTGGACAAGGGTGGAGGGAAACTGTTTTTT
CDR3 protein: CASSLVDKGGGKLFF

clone size: -
D gene: -
J gene: TRBJ1-3
V gene: TRBV7-8
CDR3 DNA: TGTGCCAGCAGCCCACACGAGCGGGGAAACACCATATATTTT
CDR3 protein: CASSPHERGNTIYF

clone size: -
D gene: TRBD2
J gene: TRBJ2-3
V gene: TRBV7-8
CDR3 DNA: TGTGCCAGCAGCTTAGCTCCTAGCGGGTGGGGCACAGATACGCAGTATTTT
CDR3 protein: CASSLAPSGWGTDTQYF

clone size: -
D gene: -
J gene: TRBJ1-3
V gene: TRBV7-9
CDR3 DNA: TGTGCCAGCAGCTTAGTAGAGTACCGCTCTGGAAACACCATATATTTT
CDR3 protein: CASSLVEYRSGNTIYF

clone size: -
D gene: TRBD2
J gene: TRBJ2-3
V gene: TRBV7-9
CDR3 DNA: TGTGCCAGCAGGTCCGAGCGGGGGAGCCCCTCGAGCACAGATACGCAGTATTTT
CDR3 protein: CASRSERGSPSSTDTQYF

clone size: -
D gene: TRBD1
J gene: TRBJ2-3
V gene: TRBV19
CDR3 DNA: TGTGCCAGTAGTATCCGTTCGACGACAGGGGGCACAGATACGCAGTATTTT
CDR3 protein: CASSIRSTTGGTDTQYF

clone size: few
D gene: -
J gene: TRBJ2-1
V gene: TRBV7-2
CDR3 DNA: TGTGCCAGCAGCTTCAGGGGTGGATCCTACAATGAGCAGTTCTTC
CDR3 protein: CASSFRGGSYNEQFF

clone size: -
D gene: -
J gene: TRBJ2-3
V gene: TRBV29-1
CDR3 DNA: TGCAGCTACAGCATTGCAGATACGCAGTATTTT
CDR3 protein: CSYSIADTQYF

clone size: -
D gene: -
J gene: TRBJ2-7
V gene: TRBV24-1
CDR3 DNA: TGTGCCACCAGTGATTTGGACAGAACCTACGAGCAGTACTTC
CDR3 protein: CATSDLDRTYEQYF

clone size: -
D gene: TRBD1
J gene: TRBJ2-7
V gene: TRBV6-5
CDR3 DNA: TGTGCCAGCAGGACACCGGGACAGGCGGCCTACGAGCAGTACTTC
CDR3 protein: CASRTPGQAAYEQYF

clone size: -
D gene: -
J gene: TRBJ2-2
V gene: TRBV5-1
CDR3 DNA: TGCGCCAGCGAACAGACCGGGGAGCTGTTTTTT
CDR3 protein: CASEQTGELFF

clone size: -
D gene: TRBD1
J gene: TRBJ2-1
V gene: TRBV7-9
CDR3 DNA: TGTGCCAGCTGGAGGGACAGGGGGAACTACAATGAGCAGTTCTTC
CDR3 protein: CASWRDRGNYNEQFF

clone size: -
D gene: TRBD2
J gene: TRBJ2-3
V gene: TRBV5-5
CDR3 DNA: TGTGCCAGCATTAGCGGGGGGGCCCAAGATACGCAGTATTTT
CDR3 protein: CASISGGAQDTQYF

clone size: -
D gene: -
J gene: TRBJ2-3
V gene: TRBV5-1
CDR3 DNA: TGCGCCAGCAGCCCGGACAGTTTCACAGATACGCAGTATTTT
CDR3 protein: CASSPDSFTDTQYF

clone size: -
D gene: -
J gene: TRBJ1-1
V gene: TRBV19
CDR3 DNA: TGTGCCAGTAGTTCCGGGACAATGAACACTGAAGCTTTCTTT
CDR3 protein: CASSSGTMNTEAFF

clone size: -
D gene: -
J gene: TRBJ1-1
V gene: TRBV6-5
CDR3 DNA: TGTGCCAGCAGCCCCCCCGGGAGCACTGAAGCTTTCTTT
CDR3 protein: CASSPPGSTEAFF

clone size: -
D gene: -
J gene: TRBJ1-2
V gene: TRBV5-6
CDR3 DNA: TGTGCCAGCAGCTTGGTTGCAGTCTATGGCTACACCTTC
CDR3 protein: CASSLVAVYGYTF

clone size: once
D gene: -
J gene: TRBJ1-2
V gene: TRBV14
CDR3 DNA: TGTGCCAGCAGCCCAGGCGGGTTTGGCTACACCTTC
CDR3 protein: CASSPGGFGYTF

clone size: -
D gene: -
J gene: TRBJ1-1
V gene: TRBV6-1
CDR3 DNA: TGTGCCAGCAGTGAATGGGGGGAGGCTGAAGCTTTCTTT
CDR3 protein: CASSEWGEAEAFF

clone size: -
D gene: -
J gene: TRBJ1-6
V gene: TRBV4-3
CDR3 DNA: TGCGCCAGCAGCCAAGAATGGGGCGGCGACCGAAATTCACCCCTCCACTTT
CDR3 protein: CASSQEWGGDRNSPLHF

clone size: -
D gene: -
J gene: TRBJ2-5
V gene: TRBV4-1
CDR3 DNA: TGCGCCAGCAGCTCCGGGGGGCGCTTACAAGAGACCCAGTACTTC
CDR3 protein: CASSSGGRLQETQYF

clone size: -
D gene: -
J gene: TRBJ1-1
V gene: TRBV11-3
CDR3 DNA: TGTGCCAGCAGCTTTGCGGAGAACACTGAAGCTTTCTTT
CDR3 protein: CASSFAENTEAFF

clone size: -
D gene: -
J gene: TRBJ1-6
V gene: TRBV19
CDR3 DNA: TGTGCCAGTAGTACCCTCGGGGTGAACTCACCCCTCCACTTT
CDR3 protein: CASSTLGVNSPLHF

clone size: once
D gene: -
J gene: TRBJ1-1
V gene: TRBV29-1
CDR3 DNA: TGCAGCGCTTTGAGCCCTGAAGCTTTCTTT
CDR3 protein: CSALSPEAFF

clone size: -
D gene: TRBD1
J gene: TRBJ1-1
V gene: TRBV30
CDR3 DNA: TGTGCCTGGAGCCTCCACACAGGGGGCATTAGGACTGAAGCTTTCTTT
CDR3 protein: CAWSLHTGGIRTEAFF

clone size: -
D gene: TRBD2
J gene: TRBJ2-1
V gene: TRBV5-4
CDR3 DNA: TGTGCCAGCAGCTCTAGCGGGGGGGCAAATGAGCAGTTCTTC
CDR3 protein: CASSSSGGANEQFF

clone size: -
D gene: -
J gene: TRBJ2-7
V gene: TRBV10-2
CDR3 DNA: TGCGCCAGCAGCCACAGGGTCCGTACCTACGAGCAGTACTTC
CDR3 protein: CASSHRVRTYEQYF

clone size: -
D gene: -
J gene: TRBJ2-7
V gene: TRBV15
CDR3 DNA: TGTGCCACCAGTTTGCCAGGCGTCTACGAGCAGTACTTC
CDR3 protein: CATSLPGVYEQYF

clone size: -
D gene: TRBD2
J gene: TRBJ2-5
V gene: TRBV6-2/TRBV6-3
CDR3 DNA: TGTGCCAGCAGTTACTTGGCGGGGGGTACCCAAGAGACCCAGTACTTC
CDR3 protein: CASSYLAGGTQETQYF

clone size: -
D gene: -
J gene: TRBJ1-1
V gene: TRBV6-5
CDR3 DNA: TGTGCCAGCAGTTACTCGACTAACCGCGGTGAAGCTTTCTTT
CDR3 protein: CASSYSTNRGEAFF

clone size: -
D gene: -
J gene: TRBJ1-1
V gene: TRBV7-8
CDR3 DNA: TGTGCCAGCAGCCTCAGGGTTGGCACTGAAGCTTTCTTT
CDR3 protein: CASSLRVGTEAFF

clone size: -
D gene: -
J gene: TRBJ1-5
V gene: TRBV6-2/TRBV6-3
CDR3 DNA: TGTGCCAGCAGTTTCACCGGGACCGGGGGTCAGCCCCAGCATTTT
CDR3 protein: CASSFTGTGGQPQHF

clone size: -
D gene: -
J gene: TRBJ1-2
V gene: TRBV28
CDR3 DNA: TGTGCCAGCAGTTACAGGGCTACTTTCTATGGCTACACCTTC
CDR3 protein: CASSYRATFYGYTF

clone size: -
D gene: TRBD2
J gene: TRBJ2-1
V gene: TRBV7-2
CDR3 DNA: TGTGCCAGCAGCCCTAGCGGTAAGGACAATGAGCAGTTCTTC
CDR3 protein: CASSPSGKDNEQFF

clone size: -
D gene: TRBD2
J gene: TRBJ2-1
V gene: TRBV4-1
CDR3 DNA: TGCGCCAGCAGCCGGGTCACGGGTAGCGGGGGGGCCAATGAGCAGTTCTTC
CDR3 protein: CASSRVTGSGGANEQFF

clone size: once
D gene: -
J gene: TRBJ2-3
V gene: TRBV5-8
CDR3 DNA: TGTGCCAGCAGCTTGCGCGGGACAGCTTATGGCCATACGCAGTATTTT
CDR3 protein: CASSLRGTAYGHTQYF

clone size: once
D gene: TRBD1
J gene: TRBJ1-2
V gene: TRBV3-1/TRBV3-2
CDR3 DNA: TGTGCCAGCAGCCAAGCGACAGGGGGAGGCTACACCTTC
CDR3 protein: CASSQATGGGYTF

clone size: few
D gene: -
J gene: TRBJ1-2
V gene: TRBV3-1/TRBV3-2
CDR3 DNA: TGTGCCAGCAGCCAAGTAAACAGTCTCTATGGCTACACCTTC
CDR3 protein: CASSQVNSLYGYTF

clone size: -
D gene: -
J gene: TRBJ1-1
V gene: TRBV18
CDR3 DNA: TGTGCCAGCTCACCACTTGAAACAGCGAACACTGAAGCTTTCTTT
CDR3 protein: CASSPLETANTEAFF

clone size: -
D gene: TRBD1
J gene: TRBJ2-5
V gene: TRBV2
CDR3 DNA: TGTGCCGCAGAAGGGGGCGGACAGGGGGTATATCAAGAGACCCAGTACTTC
CDR3 protein: CAAEGGGQGVYQETQYF

clone size: -
D gene: -
J gene: TRBJ2-3
V gene: TRBV7-2
CDR3 DNA: TGTGCCAGCAGCCAGAGGCACGGGGCAGATACGCAGTATTTT
CDR3 protein: CASSQRHGADTQYF

clone size: -
D gene: TRBD1
J gene: TRBJ2-7
V gene: TRBV7-2
CDR3 DNA: TGTGCCAGCAGCACTCGAGGACAGGAGTCCTACGAGCAGTACTTC
CDR3 protein: CASSTRGQESYEQYF

clone size: -
D gene: TRBD1
J gene: TRBJ2-1
V gene: TRBV7-9
CDR3 DNA: TGTGCCAGCAGCCCCCGGGACAGGGCAGACAAATACAATGAGCAGTTCTTC
CDR3 protein: CASSPRDRADKYNEQFF

clone size: -
D gene: TRBD1
J gene: TRBJ1-1
V gene: TRBV5-6
CDR3 DNA: TGTGCCAGCAGCTGGACAGGACTTAACACTGAAGCTTTCTTT
CDR3 protein: CASSWTGLNTEAFF

clone size: -
D gene: -
J gene: TRBJ2-3
V gene: TRBV6-1
CDR3 DNA: TGTGCCAGCAGTGAACAGGGCTACGCAGATACGCAGTATTTT
CDR3 protein: CASSEQGYADTQYF